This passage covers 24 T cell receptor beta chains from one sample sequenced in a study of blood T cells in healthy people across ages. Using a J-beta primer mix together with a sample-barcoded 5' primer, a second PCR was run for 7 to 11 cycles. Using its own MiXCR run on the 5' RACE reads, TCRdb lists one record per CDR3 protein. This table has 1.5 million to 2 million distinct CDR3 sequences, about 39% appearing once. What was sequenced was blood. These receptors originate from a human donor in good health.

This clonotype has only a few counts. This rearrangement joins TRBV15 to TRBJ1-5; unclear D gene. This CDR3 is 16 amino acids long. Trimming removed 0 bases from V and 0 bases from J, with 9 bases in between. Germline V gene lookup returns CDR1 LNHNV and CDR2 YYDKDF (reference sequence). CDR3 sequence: CATSREGYYSNQPQHF. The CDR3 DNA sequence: TGTGCCACCAGCAGAGAAGGGTACTATAGCAATCAGCCCCAGCATTTT. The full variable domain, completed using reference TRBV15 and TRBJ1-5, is DAMVIQNPRYQVTQFGKPVTLSCSQTLNHNVMYWYQQKSSQAPKLLFHYYDKDFNNEADTPDNFQSRRPNTSFCFLDIRSPGLGDTAMYLCATSREGYYSNQPQHFGDGTRLSIL.

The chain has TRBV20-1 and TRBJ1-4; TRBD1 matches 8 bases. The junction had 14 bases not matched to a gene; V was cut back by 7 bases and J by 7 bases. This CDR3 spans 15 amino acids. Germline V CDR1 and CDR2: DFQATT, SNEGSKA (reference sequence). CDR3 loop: CSVLQGAPYGEKLFF. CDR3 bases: TGCAGTGTCCTTCAGGGGGCGCCGTACGGTGAAAAACTGTTTTTT.

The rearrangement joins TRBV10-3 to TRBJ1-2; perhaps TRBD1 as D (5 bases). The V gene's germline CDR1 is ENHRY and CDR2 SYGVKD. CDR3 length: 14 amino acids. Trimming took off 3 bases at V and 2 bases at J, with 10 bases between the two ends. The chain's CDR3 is CAISDPTANYGYTF. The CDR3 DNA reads TGTGCCATCAGTGACCCGACAGCCAACTATGGCTACACCTTC.

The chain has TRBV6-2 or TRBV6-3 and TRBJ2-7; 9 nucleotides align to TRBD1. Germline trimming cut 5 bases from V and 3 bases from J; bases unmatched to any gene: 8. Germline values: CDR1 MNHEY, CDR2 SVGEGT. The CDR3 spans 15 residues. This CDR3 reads CASSGAGTGIYEQYF. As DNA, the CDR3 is TGTGCCAGCAGTGGCGCCGGGACAGGGATCTACGAGCAGTACTTC.

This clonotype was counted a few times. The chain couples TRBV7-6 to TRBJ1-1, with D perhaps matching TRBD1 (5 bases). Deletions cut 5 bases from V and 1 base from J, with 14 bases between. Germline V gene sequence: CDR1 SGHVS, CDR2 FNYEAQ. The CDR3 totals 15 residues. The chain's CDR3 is CASSTRGEPNTEAFF. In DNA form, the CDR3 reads TGTGCCAGCAGCACCCGGGGGGAGCCGAACACTGAAGCTTTCTTT.

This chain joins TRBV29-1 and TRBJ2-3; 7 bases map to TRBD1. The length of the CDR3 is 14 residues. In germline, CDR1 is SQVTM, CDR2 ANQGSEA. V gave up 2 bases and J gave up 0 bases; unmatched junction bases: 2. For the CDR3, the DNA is TGCAGCGTTGAAAGGGGGCCTAGCACAGATACGCAGTATTTT. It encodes CSVERGPSTDTQYF.

CDR3 protein: CASSFSRTGGLYEQYF. In DNA, the CDR3 is TGTGCCAGCAGCTTCTCCCGGACAGGTGGGCTCTACGAGCAGTACTTC. The chain combines TRBV7-9 with TRBJ2-7; TRBD1 matches 7 bases. Per the germline V gene, CDR1 is SEHNR and CDR2 is FQNEAQ (reference sequence). The junction had 11 bases not matched to a gene; V was cut back by 3 bases and J by 3 bases. The CDR3 contains 16 residues.

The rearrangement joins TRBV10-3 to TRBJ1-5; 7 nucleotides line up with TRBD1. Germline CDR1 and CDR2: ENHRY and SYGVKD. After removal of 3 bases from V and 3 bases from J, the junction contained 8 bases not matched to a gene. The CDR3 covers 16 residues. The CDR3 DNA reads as TGTGCCATCAGTGAAACGCAGGGGGTAATCAATCAGCCCCAGCATTTT. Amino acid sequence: CAISETQGVINQPQHF.

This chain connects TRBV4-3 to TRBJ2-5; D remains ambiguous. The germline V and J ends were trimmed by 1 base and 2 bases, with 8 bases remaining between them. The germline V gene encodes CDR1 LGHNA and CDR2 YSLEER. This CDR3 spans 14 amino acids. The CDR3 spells CASSQVYPQETQYF. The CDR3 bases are TGCGCCAGCAGCCAAGTCTACCCTCAAGAGACCCAGTACTTC.

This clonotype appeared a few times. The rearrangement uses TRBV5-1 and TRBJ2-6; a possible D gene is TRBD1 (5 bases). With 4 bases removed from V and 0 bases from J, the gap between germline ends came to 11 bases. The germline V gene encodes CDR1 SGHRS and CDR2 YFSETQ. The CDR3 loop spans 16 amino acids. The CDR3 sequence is CASSGQPTSGANVLTF. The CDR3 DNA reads TGCGCCAGCAGCGGACAACCCACCTCTGGGGCCAACGTCCTGACTTTC.

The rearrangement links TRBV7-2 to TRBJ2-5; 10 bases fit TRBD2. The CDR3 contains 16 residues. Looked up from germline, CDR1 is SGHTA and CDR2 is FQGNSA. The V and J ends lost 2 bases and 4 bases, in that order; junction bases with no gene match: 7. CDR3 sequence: CASSLLRAGGRETQYF. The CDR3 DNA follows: TGTGCCAGCAGCTTACTAAGAGCGGGGGGGAGAGAGACCCAGTACTTC.

CDR3 nucleotides: TGTGCCAGCAGTGAACAGGGGAACACAGATACGCAGTATTTT. This codes for CASSEQGNTDTQYF. The chain recombines TRBV7-9 with TRBJ2-3, with TRBD1 matching 7 bases. Germline-derived CDR1 and CDR2 are SEHNR and FQNEAQ (reference sequence). The V and J ends lost 6 bases and 2 bases, in that order; junction bases with no gene match: 5. The CDR3 spans 14 residues.

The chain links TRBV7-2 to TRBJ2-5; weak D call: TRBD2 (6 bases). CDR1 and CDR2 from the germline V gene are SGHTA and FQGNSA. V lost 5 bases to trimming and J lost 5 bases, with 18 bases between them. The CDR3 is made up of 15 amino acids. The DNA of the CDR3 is TGTGCCAGCAGCCCAGGGACTCGCCCCGTCGAGACCCAGTACTTC. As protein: CASSPGTRPVETQYF. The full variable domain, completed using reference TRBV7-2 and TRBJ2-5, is GAGVSQSPSNKVTEKGKDVELRCDPISGHTALYWYRQSLGQGLEFLIYFQGNSAPDKSGLPSDRFSAERTGGSVSTLTIQRTQQEDSAVYLCASSPGTRPVETQYFGPGTRLLVL.

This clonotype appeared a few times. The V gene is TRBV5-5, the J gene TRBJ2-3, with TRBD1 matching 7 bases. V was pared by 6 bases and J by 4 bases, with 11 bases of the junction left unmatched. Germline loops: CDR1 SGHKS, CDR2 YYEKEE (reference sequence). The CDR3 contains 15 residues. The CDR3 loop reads CASTPRGLGADTQYF. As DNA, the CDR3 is TGTGCCAGCACCCCAAGGGGGCTTGGTGCAGATACGCAGTATTTT.

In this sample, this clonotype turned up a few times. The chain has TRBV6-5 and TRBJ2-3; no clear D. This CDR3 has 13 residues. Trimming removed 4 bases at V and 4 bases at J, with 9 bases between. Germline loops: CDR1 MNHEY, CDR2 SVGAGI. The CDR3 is CASSSYLPDTQYF. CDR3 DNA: TGTGCCAGCAGTTCATATCTCCCAGATACGCAGTATTTT.

CDR3 bases: TGTGCCAGCACTGAACCGGGACAGGGGGCCCGGGGGCAGTTCTTC. Translated: CASTEPGQGARGQFF. The chain carries TRBV6-2 or TRBV6-3 and TRBJ2-1; 12 bases map to TRBD1. In germline, CDR1 is MNHEY, CDR2 SVGEGT. J gave up 12 bases and V 7 bases, and 13 bases lay outside the gene matches. The CDR3 totals 15 residues.

CDR3 sequence: CASSFRLGEETQYF. As DNA, the CDR3 is TGTGCCAGCAGTTTTCGGCTAGGCGAAGAGACCCAGTACTTC. The chain is built from TRBV12-3 or TRBV12-4 and TRBJ2-5; D unresolved. Trimming left V 3 bases short and J 3 bases short, with 11 bases between. The CDR3 is 14 amino acids.

CDR3 bases: TGTGCCAGCAGTAAGACAGGGGGCGATGTTGATGGCTACACCTTC. Translated: CASSKTGGDVDGYTF. The genes are TRBV12-3 or TRBV12-4 and TRBJ1-2, with TRBD1 matching 10 bases. V lost 5 bases, J lost 6 bases, and 9 bases stayed unmatched. The length of the CDR3 is 15 residues.

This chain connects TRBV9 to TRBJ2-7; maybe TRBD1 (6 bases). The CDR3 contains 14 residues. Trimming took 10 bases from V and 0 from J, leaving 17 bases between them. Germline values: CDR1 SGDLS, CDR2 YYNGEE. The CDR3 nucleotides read TGTGCCTCGGGCAGGGGTCCCAGCTCCTACGAGCAGTACTTC. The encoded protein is CASGRGPSSYEQYF.

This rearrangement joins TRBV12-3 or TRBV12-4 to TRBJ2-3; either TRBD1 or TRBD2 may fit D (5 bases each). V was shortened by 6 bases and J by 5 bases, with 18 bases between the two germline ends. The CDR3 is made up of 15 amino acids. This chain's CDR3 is CASRLLERTQDTQYF. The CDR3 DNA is TGTGCCAGCAGACTGCTGGAGCGGACACAAGATACGCAGTATTTT.

Here the CDR3 DNA reads TGTGCCAGCAGTCAGAGGACAGCCGAGCAGTTCTTC. Its protein product is CASSQRTAEQFF. V and J are TRBV6-2 or TRBV6-3 and TRBJ2-1, with a tentative D call TRBD1 (6 bases). CDR3 length: 12 amino acids. CDR1 MNHEY and CDR2 SVGEGT come from the germline V gene. V was shortened by 5 bases and J by 10 bases, with 12 bases between the two germline ends.

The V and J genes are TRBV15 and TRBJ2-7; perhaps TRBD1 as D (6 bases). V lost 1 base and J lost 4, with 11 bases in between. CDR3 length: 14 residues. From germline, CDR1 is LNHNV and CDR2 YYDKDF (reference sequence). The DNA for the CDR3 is TGTGCCACCAGCAGAGCGGGACATTGGTACGAGCAGTACTTC. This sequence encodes CATSRAGHWYEQYF.

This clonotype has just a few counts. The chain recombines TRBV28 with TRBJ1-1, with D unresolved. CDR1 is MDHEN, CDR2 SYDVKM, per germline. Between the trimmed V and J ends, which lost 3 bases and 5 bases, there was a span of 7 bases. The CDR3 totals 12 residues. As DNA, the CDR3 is TGTGCCAGCAGTTTGTTGTGGACTGAAGCTTTCTTT. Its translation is CASSLLWTEAFF.

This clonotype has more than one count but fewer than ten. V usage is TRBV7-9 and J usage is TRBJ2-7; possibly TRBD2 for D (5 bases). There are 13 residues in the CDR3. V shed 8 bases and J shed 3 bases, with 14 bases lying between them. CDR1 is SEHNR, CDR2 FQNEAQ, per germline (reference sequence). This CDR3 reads CASGSPSYYEQYF. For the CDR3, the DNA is TGTGCCAGCGGGAGTCCTTCCTACTACGAGCAGTACTTC.